This T cell receptor (beta chain) stems from a study of beta chain features in type 1 diabetes. General study points: Among type 1 diabetes patients, VDJ junctions had fewer insertions and more deletions.

Remarks on this clone: The antigen is undetermined.

Each donor gave one heparinised blood draw averaging about 100 mL. CDR3 length equals 17 residues. In germline, CDR1 is SGHVS, CDR2 FQNEAQ. With V trimmed by 5 bases and J by 4 bases, 15 bases remained unmatched. Expressed TCRB transcripts were sequenced because the entire RNA isolate underwent reverse transcription. Sequencing used immunoSEQ multiplex PCR; TCRdb keeps in-frame clones, though not all of them. This sample has 300,000 to 350,000 clones, with 7% to 9% found just once. Sequencing used central memory CD4+ T cells from blood. The clonotype comes from a woman younger than 35 in good health. The rearrangement uses TRBV7-8 and TRBJ1-2, with 8 bases aligning to TRBD1. The CDR3 DNA reads as TGTGCCAGCAGCGTAAACAAAGACAGGGGACCCTTCTATGGCTACACCTTC. Protein sequence: CASSVNKDRGPFYGYTF. Filled out from reference TRBV7-8 and TRBJ1-2, the complete variable domain reads GAGVSQSPRYKVAKRGQDVALRCDPISGHVSLFWYQQALGQGPEFLTYFQNEAQLDKSGLPSDRFFAERPEGSVSTLKIQRTQQEDSAVYLCASSVNKDRGPFYGYTFGSGTRLTVV.